The rows below give T cell receptor beta chains drawn from one sample of a study of PD-1 blockade in classical Hodgkin lymphoma. Clones were read by immunoSEQ multiplex PCR, and TCRdb kept only the in-frame ones, dropping some. This table holds some 22,000 clones, around 80% found once. Sequencing used peripheral blood mononuclear cells (PBMCs), obtained before the second cycle of nivolumab. These receptors were taken from a human donor with classical Hodgkin lymphoma. The CDR3 runs from the conserved cysteine through the conserved F or W. D genes are given only for firm matches. Clone size is stated in some rows and not others, as once, few, many or a class when expanded.

v_call	j_call	clone_size	d_call	cdr3_nt	cdr3_aa
TRBV6-1	TRBJ2-4	-	-	TGTGCCAGCAGTGAAGCACCCCTAAACATTCAGTACTTC	CASSEAPLNIQYF
TRBV6-5	TRBJ2-2	-	-	TGTGCCAGCATCTCCCGCGGGCCCGGGGAGCTGTTTTTT	CASISRGPGELFF
TRBV7-8	TRBJ1-2	-	TRBD1	TGTGCCAGCAGCTCTTTCCGGGACAGCGGGAACTATGGCTACACCTTC	CASSSFRDSGNYGYTF
TRBV28	TRBJ1-1	-	-	TGTGCCAGCAGTTTAGGGTACACTGAAGCTTTCTTT	CASSLGYTEAFF
TRBV7-9	TRBJ2-1	-	-	TGTGCCAGCAGCTTAATAGTGGGGGCCCCGGGTGGCCGCAATGAGCAGTTCTTC	CASSLIVGAPGGRNEQFF
TRBV30	TRBJ2-7	-	-	TGTGCCTGGAGCCCGGGTGGGGGGACAAGCTACGAGCAGTACTTC	CAWSPGGGTSYEQYF
TRBV15	TRBJ2-5	-	TRBD2	TGTGCCACCTCAGGACTAGCGGGAGAGACCCAGTACTTC	CATSGLAGETQYF
TRBV6-6	TRBJ2-5	few	-	-	CASSTSTGAVAETQYF
TRBV7-7	TRBJ2-1	once	-	TGTGCTAGCAGCCCAACGAGGAGTGCGGAGCAGTTCTTC	CASSPTRSAEQFF
TRBV5-4	TRBJ2-3	-	TRBD2	TGTGCCAGCCGACCGCTAGCGGCTTTTCGGGATACGCAGTATTTT	CASRPLAAFRDTQYF
TRBV27	TRBJ1-3	once	-	TGTGCCAGCAGACCGGACACGGTCTCTGGAAACACCATATATTTT	CASRPDTVSGNTIYF